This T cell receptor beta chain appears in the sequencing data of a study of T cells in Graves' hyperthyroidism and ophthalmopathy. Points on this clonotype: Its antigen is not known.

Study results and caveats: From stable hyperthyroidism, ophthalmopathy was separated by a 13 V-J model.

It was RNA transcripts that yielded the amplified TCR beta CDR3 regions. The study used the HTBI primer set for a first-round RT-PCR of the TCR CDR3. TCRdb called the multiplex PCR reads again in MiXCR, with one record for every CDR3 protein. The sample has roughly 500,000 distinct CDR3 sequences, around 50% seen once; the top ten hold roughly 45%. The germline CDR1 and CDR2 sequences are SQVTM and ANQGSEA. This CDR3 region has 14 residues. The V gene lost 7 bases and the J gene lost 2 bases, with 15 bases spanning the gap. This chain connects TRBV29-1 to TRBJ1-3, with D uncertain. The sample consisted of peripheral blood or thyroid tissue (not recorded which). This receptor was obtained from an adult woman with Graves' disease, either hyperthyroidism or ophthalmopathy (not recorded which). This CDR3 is CSAGGQFPGNTIYF. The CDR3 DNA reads TGCAGCGCCGGAGGGCAGTTCCCTGGAAACACCATATATTTT.